The 32 T cell receptor beta chains listed next were all sequenced from one sample in a study of T cell repertoires in cytomegalovirus infection. Each CDR3 protein is one row after TCRdb ran MiXCR on the reads. The sample lists 700,000 to 850,000 distinct CDR3 sequences; less than 35% were seen once. Which antigens these TCRs recognize remains unknown. The sequenced sample was cultured CD8+ T cells from PBMCs, obtained from culture after CMV antigen stimulation. The receptors were sampled from a human donor in good health (CMV status not recorded). Some clones in this sample may be carry-over from other donors' samples.

The chain employs TRBV27 and TRBJ2-2; D is unclear. Per germline, CDR1 MNHEY and CDR2 SMNVEV (reference sequence). Trimming stripped 7 bases from V and 0 bases from J, with 9 bases between. There are 14 residues in the CDR3. Here the CDR3 reads CASTFLANTGELFF. The DNA of the CDR3 is TGTGCCAGCACCTTCCTGGCGAACACCGGGGAGCTGTTTTTT.

This clonotype was observed a few times. This sequence joins TRBV20-1 and TRBJ1-2; D remains ambiguous. V was cut by 1 base and J by 5 bases, with 17 bases left in between. The length of the CDR3 is 15 residues. The germline CDR1 and CDR2 sequences are DFQATT and SNEGSKA (reference sequence). Written as DNA, the CDR3 is TGCAGTGCTAGAGTAGTAGGGTCTCTGGATTATGGCTACACCTTC. Translated, it gives CSARVVGSLDYGYTF.

The sample holds a few counts of this clonotype. This sequence joins TRBV7-9 and TRBJ2-5; tentative D call: TRBD1 (5 bases). CDR3 size: 14 residues. Trimming removed 0 bases at V and 5 bases at J, with 10 bases between. The germline gives CDR1 SEHNR, CDR2 FQNEAQ (reference sequence). Written as DNA, the CDR3 is TGTGCCAGCAGCTTAGCGGTCAGGGATGAGACCCAGTACTTC. It specifies CASSLAVRDETQYF.

This clonotype appeared a few times. The chain combines TRBV6-2 or TRBV6-3 with TRBJ2-2, with D unclear. In germline, CDR1 is MNHEY, CDR2 SVGEGT. The germline V and J ends were trimmed by 4 bases and 7 bases, with 7 bases remaining between them. The CDR3 length is 12 residues. CDR3 sequence (DNA): TGTGCCAGCAGTTCGGACCGCGGGGAGCTGTTTTTT. Protein product: CASSSDRGELFF.

In regard to this clonotype: One base away lies a much larger clone, so this may be a sequencing read error. The chain carries TRBV7-2 and TRBJ2-2; maybe TRBD1 (5 bases). With 1 base removed from V and 7 bases from J, the gap between germline ends came to 10 bases. Germline V gene sequence: CDR1 SGHTA, CDR2 FQGNSA. The CDR3 sequence is 14 residues long. CDR3: CASSLEGVIGELFF. As DNA, the CDR3 is TGTGCCAGCAGCTTAGAAGGGGTCATCGGGGAGCTGTTTTTT.

This clonotype was found once. V is TRBV15 and J is TRBJ1-5; maybe TRBD1 (5 bases). Germline V lookup: CDR1 LNHNV, CDR2 YYDKDF (reference sequence). V lost 1 base, J lost 5 bases, and 9 bases lay in between. CDR3 length equals 14 residues. The CDR3 sequence: CATSRVGQDQPQHF. CDR3 coding DNA: TGTGCCACCAGCAGAGTGGGGCAGGATCAGCCCCAGCATTTT.

This chain connects TRBV5-6 to TRBJ2-2, with TRBD1 matching 12 bases. Germline CDR1 SGHDT, CDR2 YYEEEE. The CDR3 loop spans 20 amino acids. The V and J ends lost 2 bases and 1 base, in that order; junction bases with no gene match: 12. The CDR3, as DNA: TGTGCCAGCAGCTTCTTCGCCGGGACAGGGGGCGAGAGGAACACCGGGGAGCTGTTTTTT. Translated, it gives CASSFFAGTGGERNTGELFF.

Ten or more counts support this clonotype. The chain employs TRBV4-3 and TRBJ1-6; D unresolved. Trimming shortened V by 0 bases and J by 10 bases, and 13 bases separated the two germline ends. Germline V gene sequence: CDR1 LGHNA, CDR2 YSLEER. The length of the CDR3 is 15 residues. The CDR3 here is CASSQDDGVGSPLHF. The CDR3 nucleotides read TGCGCCAGCAGCCAAGATGATGGGGTGGGATCACCCCTCCACTTT.

This clonotype appeared many times. The chain employs TRBV7-2 and TRBJ2-5; 9 bases match TRBD1. Germline loops: CDR1 SGHTA, CDR2 FQGNSA. J lost 2 bases, V lost 5 bases, and 6 bases had no gene match. This CDR3 region has 15 residues. CDR3 loop: CASSPPGTGQETQYF. CDR3 nucleotide sequence: TGTGCCAGCAGCCCTCCAGGGACAGGGCAAGAGACCCAGTACTTC.

This clonotype was detected only a few times. The CDR3 sequence: CATSHHGTSYEQYV. DNA of the CDR3: TGTGCCACCTCCCACCATGGGACCTCCTACGAGCAGTACGTC. The rearrangement uses TRBV24-1 and TRBJ2-7; D is tentatively TRBD1 or TRBD2 (5 bases each). The V gene lost 9 bases and the J gene lost 0 bases, with 14 bases spanning the gap. This CDR3 is 14 amino acids long. Germline CDR1 reads KGHDR; CDR2 reads SFDVKD.

This chain links TRBV13 with TRBJ2-3; 7 nucleotides match TRBD2. CDR1 and CDR2 from the germline V gene are PRHDT and FYEKMQ (reference sequence). The J segment lost 2 bases and the V segment lost 1 base, leaving 6 bases of the junction unmatched. The CDR3 runs 16 residues. The CDR3 DNA reads TGTGCCAGCAGCTTAGTGACGGCGGGGGACACAGATACGCAGTATTTT. Translation gives CASSLVTAGDTDTQYF.

This clonotype has more than one count but fewer than ten. As DNA, the CDR3 is TGCGCCAGCAGTGAGTCAGCTAGCGAACAGACCCAGTACTTC. This codes for CASSESASEQTQYF. The genes are TRBV10-2 and TRBJ2-5, with TRBD2 as a possible D gene (6 bases). Germline V gene lookup returns CDR1 WSHSY and CDR2 SAAADI. V lost 0 bases to trimming and J lost 6 bases, with 11 bases between them. The CDR3 sequence is 14 residues long.

The sample holds a few counts of this clonotype. The chain recombines TRBV5-1 with TRBJ2-3, with 10 bases that match TRBD1. The CDR3 extends over 15 amino acids. V lost 5 bases, J lost 3 bases, and 6 bases stayed unmatched. CDR1 is SGHRS and CDR2 is YFSETQ in the germline V gene. The CDR3: CASRTDRGGTDTQYF. The CDR3 bases are TGCGCCAGCAGAACGGACAGGGGGGGGACAGATACGCAGTATTTT.

This clonotype occurred many times. The V gene is TRBV25-1, the J gene TRBJ1-1; 7 nucleotides agree with TRBD1. The CDR3 loop spans 13 amino acids. J was trimmed by 7 bases and V by 4 bases; bases with no gene match: 6. CDR1 and CDR2 (germline): MGHDK, SYGVNS. CDR3 nucleotide sequence: TGTGCCAGCAGTGGAGGATGGACAGGTGAAGCTTTCTTT. Translation gives CASSGGWTGEAFF.

As for this clonotype: A read error is possible here, since a much larger clone lies one base away. Because the CDR3 is missing its conserved closing phenylalanine or tryptophan, this is likely a read error. This chain links TRBV7-2 with TRBJ2-7; 8 nucleotides match TRBD1. Germline loops: CDR1 SGHTA, CDR2 FQGNSA. The V and J ends lost 4 bases and 2 bases, in that order; junction bases with no gene match: 4. The CDR3 contains 14 residues. CDR3 protein: CASSSWTGPYEQYA. As DNA, the CDR3 is TGTGCCAGCAGCTCATGGACAGGGCCCTACGAGCAGTACGCC.

V is TRBV15 and J is TRBJ2-2; perhaps TRBD1 as D (6 bases). Germline loops: CDR1 LNHNV, CDR2 YYDKDF (reference sequence). The V end lost 0 bases, the J end lost 3 bases, and 17 bases lay between the germline ends. The CDR3 sequence is 18 residues long. The CDR3 region has the DNA TGTGCCACCAGCAGAGATTTAATAGGGGACACACACACCGGGGAGCTGTTTTTT. Protein: CATSRDLIGDTHTGELFF.

J is TRBJ1-1 and V is TRBV2; D is unclear. With 7 bases removed from V and 3 bases from J, the gap between germline ends came to 6 bases. The CDR3 extends over 11 amino acids. Germline CDR1 is SNHLY and CDR2 is FYNNEI. CDR3 protein: CASKRDTEAFF. The DNA for the CDR3 is TGTGCCAGCAAGCGGGACACTGAAGCTTTCTTT.

The chain links TRBV5-8 to TRBJ2-3; 9 nucleotides line up with TRBD1. Looked up from germline, CDR1 is SGHTS and CDR2 is YDEGEE. The length of the CDR3 is 17 residues. J gave up 3 bases and V 0 bases, and 8 bases lay outside the gene matches. This CDR3 reads CASSLATQGAWTDTQYF. The CDR3 bases are TGTGCCAGCAGCTTGGCCACACAGGGGGCTTGGACAGATACGCAGTATTTT.

In this sample, this clonotype turned up many times. The chain has TRBV4-3 and TRBJ1-4, with 12 bases that match TRBD1. V gave up 4 bases and J gave up 2 bases; unmatched junction bases: 5. The CDR3 extends over 17 amino acids. Germline V gene sequence: CDR1 LGHNA, CDR2 YSLEER. The CDR3 loop reads CASSPRGQGATNEKLFF. The CDR3 DNA follows: TGCGCCAGCAGCCCGAGGGGACAGGGGGCGACTAATGAAAAACTGTTTTTT.

The chain combines TRBV5-1 with TRBJ2-7; 9 nucleotides agree with TRBD1. CDR1 and CDR2 from the germline V gene are SGHRS and YFSETQ. The V and J ends lost 10 bases and 5 bases, in that order; junction bases with no gene match: 10. This CDR3 is 13 amino acids long. CDR3 sequence reads: CASSGTGRHEQYF. CDR3 sequence (DNA): TGCGCCTCCTCCGGGACAGGGCGGCACGAGCAGTACTTC.

The chain has TRBV7-6 and TRBJ2-5; TRBD2 matches 8 bases. V dropped 0 bases and J dropped 5; count of bases not matched to a gene: 5. CDR1 SGHVS and CDR2 FNYEAQ come from the germline V gene. The CDR3 contains 15 residues. The CDR3 region is CASSLARGAGETQYF. The DNA for the CDR3 is TGTGCCAGCAGCTTAGCGCGGGGGGCGGGGGAGACCCAGTACTTC.

This clonotype was observed a single time. This rearrangement joins TRBV27 to TRBJ1-2; tentative D call: TRBD1 (5 bases). This CDR3 comprises 14 residues. The germline gives CDR1 MNHEY, CDR2 SMNVEV (reference sequence). V lost 3 bases, J lost 7 bases, and 15 bases lay in between. The CDR3 DNA follows: TGTGCCAGCAGTTTCGGGGGAGTGATGGCTGGCTACACCTTC. Translating gives CASSFGGVMAGYTF.

The chain has TRBV12-5 and TRBJ2-5; the D gene is possibly TRBD1 (6 bases). V shed 2 bases and J shed 4 bases, with 11 bases lying between them. Germline V gene sequence: CDR1 LGHNT, CDR2 FRNRAP. The CDR3 loop spans 14 amino acids. This CDR3 is CASGLLGRGETQYF. CDR3 sequence (DNA): TGTGCTAGTGGTTTGTTGGGCAGGGGAGAGACCCAGTACTTC.

This chain links TRBV29-1 with TRBJ2-7; D gene unclear. The germline V gene has CDR1 SQVTM and CDR2 ANQGSEA. Trimming cost V 0 bases and J 3 bases, with 6 bases left between them. The CDR3 is 12 residues long. The CDR3 nucleotides are TGCAGCGTTGAAGACAGCATCTACGAGCAGTACTTC. The encoded protein is CSVEDSIYEQYF.

This clonotype was seen repeatedly, ten times or more. V is TRBV12-3 or TRBV12-4 and J is TRBJ1-6; D is unresolved. The CDR3 covers 14 residues. The V gene lost 3 bases and the J gene lost 4 bases, with 7 bases spanning the gap. The CDR3 region is CASSFQVYNSPLHF. CDR3 DNA sequence: TGTGCCAGCAGTTTCCAAGTTTATAATTCACCCCTCCACTTT.

The table lists this clonotype with many counts. The chain employs TRBV7-2 and TRBJ1-6; unclear D gene. This CDR3 contains 14 residues. V lost 5 bases, J lost 6 bases, and 11 bases lay in between. Germline CDR1 is SGHTA and CDR2 is FQGNSA. The CDR3 nucleotides are TGTGCCAGCAGCCCTCTACAGATTAATTCACCCCTCCACTTT. Translation: CASSPLQINSPLHF.

This clonotype has just a few counts. The rearrangement links TRBV7-8 to TRBJ2-3; 9 bases are a match to TRBD1. Germline-derived CDR1 and CDR2 are SGHVS and FQNEAQ. Germline trimming cut 1 base from V and 5 bases from J; bases unmatched to any gene: 4. CDR3 length: 15 residues. The CDR3 is CASSLEGQGKDTQYF. The CDR3 DNA reads TGTGCCAGCAGCTTAGAGGGACAGGGTAAAGATACGCAGTATTTT.

This clonotype was detected many times. The rearrangement joins TRBV2 to TRBJ2-1; D unclear. V was cut by 7 bases and J by 7 bases, with 5 bases left in between. The CDR3 sequence is 10 residues long. Germline CDR1 is SNHLY and CDR2 is FYNNEI. CDR3 nucleotides: TGTGCCAGCACCGGGAATGAGCAGTTCTTC. Translation gives CASTGNEQFF.

This clonotype was recorded at least ten times. V usage is TRBV6-5 and J usage is TRBJ2-5; D unresolved. The ends were cut back, 0 bases at V and 5 bases at J, with 13 bases in the middle. The CDR3 totals 15 residues. The germline gives CDR1 MNHEY, CDR2 SVGAGI. The CDR3 region has the DNA TGTGCCAGCAGTTACTCGGTTTTTGGGATGGAGACCCAGTACTTC. Translating gives CASSYSVFGMETQYF.

A single count supports this clonotype. The genes are TRBV6-8 and TRBJ1-1; D call uncertain. The V gene's germline CDR1 is MNHGY and CDR2 SAAAGT. The CDR3 is 14 amino acids. Trimming stripped 3 bases from V and 1 base from J, with 9 bases between. This chain's CDR3 is CASSYARSNTEAFF. The CDR3 DNA is TGTGCCAGCAGTTATGCCCGGTCGAACACTGAAGCTTTCTTT.

Here the CDR3 DNA reads TGTGCCAGCAGCTTAGTTCACAGCCAAGAGACCCAGTACTTC. As protein: CASSLVHSQETQYF. The chain employs TRBV7-9 and TRBJ2-5; D not certain. This CDR3 is built from 14 residues. The V and J ends lost 1 base and 1 base respectively, with 7 bases between them. Germline V lookup: CDR1 SEHNR, CDR2 FQNEAQ (reference sequence).

The rearrangement uses TRBV5-6 and TRBJ2-1; no definite D call. The CDR3 covers 11 residues. Germline V gene sequence: CDR1 SGHDT, CDR2 YYEEEE. Trimming pared 0 bases from V and 13 bases from J, leaving 8 bases between. CDR3 coding DNA: TGTGCCAGCAGCTTGGAGTCCTCCCAGTTCTTC. Translated, it gives CASSLESSQFF.